These T cell receptor beta chains were read from a single sample in a study of blood T cell repertoires in COVID-19. Profiling relied on immunoSEQ multiplex PCR, and the TCRdb table lists in-frame clones only, not all of them. The repertoire includes under 80,000 clones, approximately 87% of them detected once, and 3.5% to 5.5% sits in the top ten. Sequencing used peripheral blood. These receptors came from a middle-aged man with active COVID-19. The CDR3 runs from the conserved cysteine through the conserved F or W. D genes are given only for firm matches. Not every row has a clone size; where given, it reads once, few, many or a size class.

>TRBJ2-3|.|.|TRBV11-1
TGTGCCAGCAGCTTCCCAGGTACAGATACGCAGTATTTT
CASSFPGTDTQYF
>TRBJ2-7|.|.|TRBV4-3
TGCGCCAGCAGCCAATCCGCAACAGGGCCCTACGAGCAGTACTTC
CASSQSATGPYEQYF
>TRBJ2-3|few|.|TRBV4-1
TGCGCCAGCAGCCAAGATCCCCCCTCCAGCGCCAGTAATAGGGATACGCAGTATTTT
CASSQDPPSSASNRDTQYF
>TRBJ2-7|once|.|TRBV10-3
TGTGCCATCAGTGACCCTAGGGGACTGTTCTCCTACGAGCAGTACTTC
CAISDPRGLFSYEQYF
>TRBJ1-5|.|.|TRBV7-2
TGTGCCAGCAGCTCTGGGAGGGATCAGCCCCAGCATTTT
CASSSGRDQPQHF
>TRBJ2-7|.|TRBD1|TRBV29-1
TGCAGCGTCTTACAGGGGGCAAACGAGCAGTACTTC
CSVLQGANEQYF
>TRBJ2-6|.|.|TRBV3-1/TRBV3-2
TGTGCCAGCAGCCAAGTTATTGGGGGCGCGACTGGGGCCAACGTCCTGACTTTC
CASSQVIGGATGANVLTF
>TRBJ2-3|.|.|TRBV5-8
TGTGCCAGCAGCTTGGTCGGGGGGCTAGCAGATACGCAGTATTTT
CASSLVGGLADTQYF
>TRBJ2-3|.|TRBD1|TRBV7-2
TGTGCCAGCAGCTTAAAAGCCCGACAGGGAACTGGCACAGATACGCAGTATTTT
CASSLKARQGTGTDTQYF
>TRBJ2-3|.|TRBD2|TRBV11-2
TGTGCCAGCAGCAGGCCGGCTAGCGGGGGGGGGACAGATACGCAGTATTTT
CASSRPASGGGTDTQYF
>TRBJ1-1|.|.|TRBV7-3
TGTGCCAGCAGCTTAACGAGGGCAGGGAACACTGAAGCTTTCTTT
CASSLTRAGNTEAFF
>TRBJ1-5|.|.|TRBV19
TGTGCCAGTAGTAACCGGGGAGCCTTCAATCAGCCCCAGCATTTT
CASSNRGAFNQPQHF
>TRBJ2-7|.|TRBD1|TRBV19
TGTGCCAGATTGGGAAAACCGGGACAGGGATCTTACGAGCAGTACTTC
CARLGKPGQGSYEQYF
>TRBJ2-1|.|.|TRBV3-1/TRBV3-2
TGTGCCAGCAGCCAAGACGCGGGGCGGTACAATGAGCAGTTCTTC
CASSQDAGRYNEQFF
>TRBJ2-4|.|TRBD2|TRBV5-1
TGCGCCAGCAGCTTAGCCGGGACTACCTCAAACATTCAGTACTTC
CASSLAGTTSNIQYF
>TRBJ1-5|once|.|TRBV4-3
TGCGCCAGCAGCCGGACGAGGGCCAGGCCCCGCAACAATCAGCCCCAGCATTTT
CASSRTRARPRNNQPQHF
>TRBJ1-1|.|.|TRBV7-2
TGTGCCAGCAGCTTAGTGGGGGGATTGAACACTGAAGCTTTCTTT
CASSLVGGLNTEAFF